The next 20 T cell receptor beta chains were all read from a single sample in a study of T cells in Graves' hyperthyroidism and ophthalmopathy. RNA transcripts were the template for amplifying TCR beta CDR3 regions. The study used the HTBI primer set for a first-round RT-PCR of the TCR CDR3. Using its own MiXCR run on the multiplex PCR reads, TCRdb lists one record per CDR3 protein. The sample holds 500,000 to 600,000 distinct CDR3 sequences, around 45% seen once. Sequenced: peripheral blood or thyroid tissue (not recorded which). The receptor set was obtained from an adult woman with Graves' disease, either hyperthyroidism or ophthalmopathy (not recorded which).

This clonotype was counted at least ten times. V is TRBV9 and J is TRBJ1-3; maybe TRBD1 (5 bases). V was trimmed by 4 bases and J by 1 base, leaving 12 bases between them. The CDR3 totals 15 residues. Germline CDR1 and CDR2: SGDLS and YYNGEE. The CDR3 nucleotides are TGTGCCAGCAGCCACACCTCAGGGTCTGGAAACACCATATATTTT. Protein product: CASSHTSGSGNTIYF.

This clonotype appeared many times. The chain uses TRBV2 and TRBJ2-7; D ambiguous. V lost 5 bases and J lost 3, with 8 bases in between. The CDR3 consists of 12 residues. Germline V gene sequence: CDR1 SNHLY, CDR2 FYNNEI. The chain's CDR3 is CASSFHFYEQYF. For the CDR3, the DNA is TGTGCCAGCAGTTTCCATTTCTACGAGCAGTACTTC.

This sequence joins TRBV10-1 and TRBJ2-6, with 7 bases identical to TRBD1. This CDR3 region has 16 residues. V gave up 3 bases and J gave up 2 bases; unmatched junction bases: 4. Germline assignment: CDR1 WNHNN and CDR2 SYGVQD (reference sequence). The CDR3 here is CASSEGGYTGANVLTF. In DNA, the CDR3 is TGCGCCAGCAGTGAAGGGGGCTACACTGGGGCCAACGTCCTGACTTTC.

The chain links TRBV5-5 to TRBJ2-5; D uncertain. Germline V gene lookup returns CDR1 SGHKS and CDR2 YYEKEE (reference sequence). The CDR3 is 12 amino acids. The V end was cut by 1 base, the J end by 3 bases, with 4 bases between. The CDR3 is CASSLNEETQYF. In DNA, the CDR3 is TGTGCCAGCAGCTTGAACGAAGAGACCCAGTACTTC. The entire variable domain, with the rest obtained from reference TRBV5-5 and TRBJ2-5, is as follows: DAGVTQSPTHLIKTRGQQVTLRCSPISGHKSVSWYQQVLGQGPQFIFQYYEKEERGRGNFPDRFSARQFPNYSSELNVNALLLGDSALYLCASSLNEETQYFGPGTRLLVL.

V is TRBV5-8 and J is TRBJ2-7; D possibly uses TRBD1 or TRBD2 (6 bases each). This CDR3 has 15 residues. Between the trimmed V and J ends, which lost 5 bases and 2 bases, there was a span of 17 bases. Germline V gene sequence: CDR1 SGHTS, CDR2 YDEGEE. The CDR3 DNA reads TGTGCCAGCAGACAGGACAGTTGGGAGGCCTACGAGCAGTACTTC. Translating gives CASRQDSWEAYEQYF.

The chain combines TRBV29-1 with TRBJ1-5; a weak D match, TRBD1 (6 bases). Trimming stripped 6 bases from V and 4 bases from J, with 13 bases between. There are 13 residues in the CDR3. Germline V gene lookup returns CDR1 SQVTM and CDR2 ANQGSEA. CDR3 sequence (DNA): TGCAGCGTCCACGGGGGGGCAAATCAGCCCCAGCATTTT. It specifies CSVHGGANQPQHF.

This clonotype has a count of ten or more. The chain carries TRBV12-3 or TRBV12-4 and TRBJ1-2; D call uncertain. The CDR3 sequence is 13 residues long. With 3 bases removed from V and 8 bases from J, the gap between germline ends came to 13 bases. This CDR3 reads CASSFEGRSGYTF. In DNA, the CDR3 is TGTGCCAGCAGTTTCGAGGGAAGGAGCGGCTACACCTTC.

This clonotype was seen repeatedly, ten times or more. The gene calls are TRBV19 and TRBJ2-5; tentatively, D is TRBD1 (6 bases). The CDR3 has 16 amino acids. V was clipped by 7 bases and J by 0 bases, with 18 bases between them. CDR1 and CDR2 from the germline V gene are LNHDA and SQIVND (reference sequence). This CDR3 reads CASTHRAAGDQETQYF. The CDR3 DNA reads TGTGCCAGTACCCACAGGGCCGCTGGGGACCAAGAGACCCAGTACTTC.

This clonotype showed up many times. The chain joins TRBV28 to TRBJ1-1; 8 bases are a match to TRBD1. This CDR3 has 14 amino acids. The trim removed 4 bases at V and 1 base at J, leaving 2 bases unmatched. CDR1 is MDHEN, CDR2 SYDVKM, per germline. CDR3: CASSSDRENTEAFF. The CDR3 DNA sequence: TGTGCCAGCAGTTCGGACAGGGAGAACACTGAAGCTTTCTTT.

The table lists this clonotype with many counts. The chain uses TRBV2 and TRBJ1-1; D is unclear. The CDR3 has 14 amino acids. Deletions cut 3 bases from V and 3 bases from J, with 11 bases between. Germline loops: CDR1 SNHLY, CDR2 FYNNEI. This chain's CDR3 is CASSDPSRYTEAFF. Here the CDR3 DNA reads TGTGCCAGCAGTGACCCGTCCCGGTACACTGAAGCTTTCTTT.

This clonotype occurred a few times. CDR3 sequence reads: CASSEDSTEGDHQQFF. The CDR3 nucleotides are TGTGCCAGCAGTGAGGATTCGACAGAGGGGGACCATCAGCAGTTCTTC. The genes are TRBV25-1 and TRBJ2-1; tentatively, D is TRBD1 (6 bases). Germline V gene lookup returns CDR1 MGHDK and CDR2 SYGVNS. There are 16 residues in the CDR3. The ends were cut back, 3 bases at V and 11 bases at J, with 23 bases in the middle.

On this clonotype: The CDR3 does not end in the conserved phenylalanine or tryptophan, so this is likely a read error. It is unclear where the CDR3 begins or ends on the DNA, so no DNA is shown, and the CDR3 is as TCRdb lists it. The chain joins TRBV2 to TRBJ1-1; the table's D call of TRBD1 was not tested on the DNA. With termini counted, the CDR3 has 8 amino acids. From germline, CDR1 is SNHLY and CDR2 FYNNEI. Here the CDR3 reads CASSIQGL.

At least ten counts were recorded for this clonotype. J is TRBJ1-2 and V is TRBV7-9; D gene unclear. There are 14 residues in the CDR3. Looked up from germline, CDR1 is SEHNR and CDR2 is FQNEAQ (reference sequence). V lost 4 bases and J 4 bases, leaving 13 bases between the germline ends. In DNA form, the CDR3 reads TGTGCCAGCAGCTCGGAGGCAGGTCCCTATGGCTACACCTTC. This encodes CASSSEAGPYGYTF.

This clonotype occurred a few times. V is TRBV24-1 and J is TRBJ2-2, with D perhaps TRBD1 (6 bases). The CDR3 loop spans 14 amino acids. Germline values: CDR1 KGHDR, CDR2 SFDVKD. Trimming cost V 5 bases and J 3 bases, with 9 bases left between them. The CDR3 DNA follows: TGTGCCACCAGTGCGGACAGCGACACCGGGGAGCTGTTTTTT. It encodes CATSADSDTGELFF.

The DNA for the CDR3 is TGTGCCAGCATTGGTCTAACAGGGATCACCTCCTACGAGCAGTACTTC. Protein product: CASIGLTGITSYEQYF. This chain connects TRBV28 to TRBJ2-7; maybe TRBD1 (6 bases). Germline V gene data show CDR1 as MDHEN and CDR2 as SYDVKM. The CDR3 is 16 amino acids. Trimming removed 7 bases at V and 0 bases at J, with 19 bases between.

The rearrangement uses TRBV20-1 and TRBJ1-1, with D uncertain. V dropped 3 bases and J dropped 0 bases, with 5 bases sitting between them. The CDR3 runs to 12 residues. Germline-derived CDR1 and CDR2 are DFQATT and SNEGSKA (reference sequence). The CDR3 here is CSASTMNTEAFF. DNA of the CDR3: TGCAGTGCTAGTACTATGAACACTGAAGCTTTCTTT.

This clonotype was observed many times. This sequence joins TRBV12-3 or TRBV12-4 and TRBJ2-2; perhaps TRBD2 as D (5 bases). V lost 2 bases to trimming and J lost 10 bases, with 11 bases between them. This CDR3 comprises 13 residues. DNA for the CDR3: TGTGCCAGCAGTTTAAGGACTGGAGAGGAGCTGTTTTTT. It encodes CASSLRTGEELFF.

The gene calls are TRBV20-1 and TRBJ2-5; no clear D. The germline V and J ends were trimmed by 5 bases and 9 bases, with 19 bases remaining between them. The V gene's germline CDR1 is DFQATT and CDR2 SNEGSKA (reference sequence). The CDR3 contains 13 residues. The CDR3 DNA sequence: TGCAGTGCTCTAAGTAATAGCAATCAGCCCCAGTACTTC. Its protein is CSALSNSNQPQYF.

This clonotype occurred many times. DNA of the CDR3: TGTGCCAGTAGTATAGATGGGGCGGCAGCCTATAGCAATCAGCCCCAGCATTTT. It is translated as CASSIDGAAAYSNQPQHF. The V call is TRBV19, the J call TRBJ1-5; D might be TRBD1 (5 bases). Per germline, CDR1 LNHDA and CDR2 SQIVND (reference sequence). The CDR3 is made up of 18 amino acids. Trimming took off 0 bases at V and 0 bases at J, with 15 bases between the two ends.

This clonotype was observed a single time. The V gene is TRBV7-8, the J gene TRBJ2-5; D not certain. CDR1 and CDR2 from the germline V gene are SGHVS and FQNEAQ. Trimming stripped 7 bases from V and 2 bases from J, with 17 bases between. CDR3 length: 15 amino acids. The CDR3, as DNA: TGTGCCAGCACCCTCTCCCCGGTGGGGCAAGAGACCCAGTACTTC. Amino acid sequence: CASTLSPVGQETQYF. Drawing the rest from reference TRBV7-8 and TRBJ2-5, the complete variable domain is GAGVSQSPRYKVAKRGQDVALRCDPISGHVSLFWYQQALGQGPEFLTYFQNEAQLDKSGLPSDRFFAERPEGSVSTLKIQRTQQEDSAVYLCASTLSPVGQETQYFGPGTRLLVL.